This entry concerns a single TCR beta chain. The missing CDR3 end, 3 residues past where the read stops, is filled in from the germline J gene. There are 15 residues in the CDR3. The germline V gene has CDR1 GTSNPN and CDR2 SVGIG (reference sequence). These data come from a study of T cells in women clearing cervical HPV infection. Some clones are missing from TCRdb's copy, which holds only in-frame ones; the method was immunoSEQ multiplex PCR. The sample yields roughly 20,000 clones, of which the top ten take up approximately 5.6%. The sequence was collected from a woman aged 18 to 69 with a cervical HPV16 infection that either progressed to CIN3+ or cleared (not recorded which). The chain couples TRBV30 to TRBJ2-3; a weak D match, TRBD1 (8 bases). Source material: blood buffy coat. The CDR3 sequence is CAWSVQTGVRETQYF. The CDR3 DNA, read in part, is TGTGCCTGGAGTGTACAGACAGGGGTGCGGGAGACG. Full variable domain (rest looked up from reference TRBV30 and TRBJ2-3): SQTIHQWPATLVQPVGSPLSLECTVEGTSNPNLYWYRQAAGRGLQLLFYSVGIGQISSEVPQNLSASRPQDRQFILSSKKLLLSDSGFYLCAWSVQTGVRETQYFGPGTRLTVL.